Listed here are 24 T cell receptor beta chains from one sample, sequenced in a study of identical twins. TCRdb processed the 5' RACE reads anew with MiXCR; each CDR3 protein has one entry. Of 400,000 to 550,000 distinct CDR3 sequences in the sample, about 13% are singletons; the top ten hold approximately 0.98%. The same data also contributed to another study, on yellow fever vaccine responses in identical twins.

Sequencing was performed on CD4+ T cells sorted from blood. All receptors come from a young woman in good health.

This clonotype was detected a few times. The chain combines TRBV7-8 with TRBJ2-7, with D possibly TRBD1 on 6 matching bases. V was trimmed by 3 bases and J by 6 bases, leaving 15 bases between them. This CDR3 contains 14 residues. The germline V gene has CDR1 SGHVS and CDR2 FQNEAQ. CDR3 bases: TGTGCCAGCAGCTTCGCTCCAGGGGTAGGCGAGCAGTACTTC. It yields the protein CASSFAPGVGEQYF.

This clonotype has ten or more counts. V gene TRBV4-2 combines with J gene TRBJ2-5; 13 nucleotides line up with TRBD2. The CDR3 has 16 amino acids. Germline-derived CDR1 and CDR2 are LGHNA and YNFKEQ. The trim removed 4 bases at V and 4 bases at J, leaving 6 bases unmatched. The CDR3 here is CASSLGTSGNSETQYF. The CDR3 nucleotides are TGTGCCAGCAGCCTAGGGACTAGCGGGAATTCAGAGACCCAGTACTTC.

This clonotype was observed a handful of times. The J gene is TRBJ2-1, the V gene TRBV6-2 or TRBV6-3; 11 nucleotides match TRBD2. The CDR3 runs 20 residues. V shed 2 bases and J 0 bases; nucleotides not matched to a gene: 12. Per the germline V gene, CDR1 is MNHEY and CDR2 is SVGEGT. CDR3 in amino acids: CASSYQTGTSGLSSYNEQFF. CDR3 coding DNA: TGTGCCAGCAGTTACCAGACCGGGACTAGCGGCCTGAGCTCCTACAATGAGCAGTTCTTC.

The chain carries TRBV20-1 and TRBJ2-7; 14 positions match TRBD2. The V gene end was trimmed by 1 base and the J gene end by 5 bases; junction bases not matched to a gene: 10. Germline CDR1 reads DFQATT; CDR2 reads SNEGSKA (reference sequence). The CDR3 runs to 17 residues. CDR3 in amino acids: CSARVGTSGGRSHEQYF. Written as DNA, the CDR3 is TGCAGTGCTAGAGTAGGGACTAGCGGGGGCAGGTCCCACGAGCAGTACTTC.

This clonotype was counted a few times. V and J are TRBV14 and TRBJ2-1, with D possibly matching TRBD2 (5 bases). The V gene's germline CDR1 is SGHDN and CDR2 FVKESK. The V end was cut by 5 bases, the J end by 4 bases, with 15 bases between. The CDR3 consists of 15 residues. CDR3 in DNA: TGTGCCAGCAGCTCAATAGACGGGATATACAATGAGCAGTTCTTC. Translated: CASSSIDGIYNEQFF.

V and J are TRBV5-1 and TRBJ2-3, with D unclear. Germline values: CDR1 SGHRS, CDR2 YFSETQ. The CDR3 length is 16 residues. The V end lost 2 bases, the J end lost 0 bases, and 13 bases lay between the germline ends. This chain's CDR3 is CASSLGSALSTDTQYF. The DNA of the CDR3 is TGCGCCAGCAGCTTAGGATCCGCCCTTAGCACAGATACGCAGTATTTT.

This clonotype was detected a few times. At one end, the junction sequence differs from germline, possibly due to a read error. V is TRBV4-2 and J is TRBJ2-7; TRBD1 aligns across 9 bases. Germline V gives CDR1 LGHNA, CDR2 YNFKEQ. The CDR3 sequence is 15 residues long. CDR3 amino acids: CASRQDRGIDHEQYF. CDR3 DNA sequence: TGTGCCAGCAGACAAGACAGGGGGATAGACCACGAGCAGTACTTC.

The chain joins TRBV20-1 to TRBJ2-7; unclear D gene. Germline V lookup: CDR1 DFQATT, CDR2 SNEGSKA (reference sequence). The CDR3 length is 13 residues. The germline V and J ends were trimmed by 3 bases and 7 bases, with 16 bases remaining between them. Here the CDR3 reads CSASPIGLREQYF. CDR3 bases: TGCAGTGCTAGTCCGATAGGCTTGAGGGAGCAGTACTTC.

The chain is built from TRBV14 and TRBJ1-1, with a weak D call TRBD1 (5 bases). The germline gives CDR1 SGHDN, CDR2 FVKESK. CDR3 length: 16 residues. The V gene lost 4 bases and the J gene lost 2 bases, with 17 bases spanning the gap. The CDR3 here is CASSRVVYGANTEAFF. The CDR3 nucleotides read TGTGCCAGCAGCCGGGTGGTATACGGGGCAAACACTGAAGCTTTCTTT.

This chain joins TRBV28 and TRBJ2-2, with 12 bases lining up with TRBD2. With V trimmed by 5 bases and J by 4 bases, 14 bases remained unmatched. This CDR3 region has 19 residues. Germline CDR1 is MDHEN and CDR2 is SYDVKM. The CDR3 nucleotides are TGTGCCAGCAGTCCAAGACTAGCGGGAGAAATTTGGGCCACCGGGGAGCTGTTTTTT. It yields the protein CASSPRLAGEIWATGELFF.

The sample holds one count of this clonotype. This chain connects TRBV28 to TRBJ1-1, with a possible D match to TRBD1 (6 bases). V was cut by 6 bases and J by 2 bases, with 13 bases left in between. Germline loops: CDR1 MDHEN, CDR2 SYDVKM. This CDR3 region has 14 residues. The CDR3: CASRWTELNTEAFF. The CDR3 region has the DNA TGTGCCAGCAGGTGGACAGAGTTAAACACTGAAGCTTTCTTT.

This clonotype was counted ten times or more. V usage is TRBV5-1 and J usage is TRBJ2-2; 8 bases are shared with TRBD1. Germline CDR1 and CDR2: SGHRS and YFSETQ. There are 15 residues in the CDR3. The V gene end was trimmed by 6 bases and the J gene end by 5 bases; junction bases not matched to a gene: 9. CDR3 nucleotide sequence: TGCGCCAGCACCCTAAGACAGGGGAGGACCGGGGAGCTGTTTTTT. It is translated as CASTLRQGRTGELFF.

V and J are TRBV2 and TRBJ2-7; 7 nucleotides match TRBD2. This CDR3 has 15 residues. V lost 6 bases to trimming and J lost 1 base; unmatched junction nucleotides: 9. Germline V gene data show CDR1 as SNHLY and CDR2 as FYNNEI. CDR3 nucleotide sequence: TGTGCCAGCAGGCTCCTAGCGGCAGAGTCCTACGAGCAGTACTTC. Protein sequence: CASRLLAAESYEQYF.

The CDR3 DNA is TGCGCCAGCAGCTTGGATTCCAGCTCTGGGGCCAACGTCCTGACTTTC. Translating gives CASSLDSSSGANVLTF. V usage is TRBV5-1 and J usage is TRBJ2-6; D uncertain. CDR1 SGHRS and CDR2 YFSETQ come from the germline V gene. V shed 0 bases and J shed 0 bases, with 7 bases lying between them. This CDR3 spans 16 amino acids.

Only a few counts were recorded for this clonotype. The chain recombines TRBV7-2 with TRBJ2-5, with no clear D. Germline CDR1 and CDR2: SGHTA and FQGNSA. The V end lost 5 bases, the J end lost 5 bases, and 12 bases lay between the germline ends. The CDR3 length is 13 residues. In DNA, the CDR3 is TGTGCCAGCAGCCGGGTTATGGGTGAGACCCAGTACTTC. Translated, it gives CASSRVMGETQYF. The full variable domain, completed using reference TRBV7-2 and TRBJ2-5, is GAGVSQSPSNKVTEKGKDVELRCDPISGHTALYWYRQSLGQGLEFLIYFQGNSAPDKSGLPSDRFSAERTGGSVSTLTIQRTQQEDSAVYLCASSRVMGETQYFGPGTRLLVL.

This chain connects TRBV7-2 to TRBJ2-7; possible D gene TRBD1, 6 bases. Germline values: CDR1 SGHTA, CDR2 FQGNSA. Trimming removed 0 bases at V and 7 bases at J, with 19 bases between. The CDR3 spans 16 residues. The CDR3 spells CASSLASGQIFYEQYF. The CDR3 DNA is TGTGCCAGCAGCTTAGCATCGGGACAAATCTTCTATGAGCAGTACTTC.

There are many counts of this clonotype. This rearrangement joins TRBV6-1 to TRBJ2-3; a possible D gene is TRBD2 (6 bases). Trimming took 4 bases from V and 0 from J, leaving 11 bases between them. The CDR3 is 15 residues long. Germline V lookup: CDR1 MNHNS, CDR2 SASEGT. CDR3 bases: TGTGCCAGCAGTGCTGAAAGCGGGAGCACAGATACGCAGTATTTT. This translates into CASSAESGSTDTQYF.

This clonotype is a singleton in its sample. An end of the junction does not agree with germline; a read error may underlie this. The chain is built from TRBV28 and TRBJ2-7; D remains unclear. Germline V gives CDR1 MDHEN, CDR2 SYDVKM. The CDR3 totals 12 residues. CDR3 coding DNA: TGTGCCATCAGTCTCCGACCCTACGAGCAGTACTTC. Its translation is CAISLRPYEQYF.

Only a few counts were recorded for this clonotype. V and J are TRBV6-1 and TRBJ2-1, with a tentative D call TRBD1 (5 bases). The CDR3 extends over 14 amino acids. Trimming pared 9 bases from V and 6 bases from J, leaving 18 bases between. Germline V gene data show CDR1 as MNHNS and CDR2 as SASEGT. The DNA of the CDR3 is TGTGCCAGTGCCTTGGGGCCATCTGTCAATGAGCAGTTCTTC. The encoded protein is CASALGPSVNEQFF.

This chain uses TRBV6-1 with TRBJ2-1; D may be TRBD1 or TRBD2 (6 bases each). V was cut by 6 bases and J by 4 bases, with 16 bases left in between. CDR3 length equals 15 residues. Germline CDR1 is MNHNS and CDR2 is SASEGT. CDR3 bases: TGTGCCAGCAGCCGCAGCGGAGGGGGATACAATGAGCAGTTCTTC. Protein product: CASSRSGGGYNEQFF.

This clonotype was counted a few times. The chain carries TRBV27 and TRBJ1-2; 7 nucleotides match TRBD1. V trimming: 4 bases; J trimming: 4 bases; junction bases outside the gene matches: 15. This CDR3 has 17 amino acids. Germline assignment: CDR1 MNHEY and CDR2 SMNVEV (reference sequence). CDR3 DNA sequence: TGTGCCAGCAGTTCCCTGACAGGGTGGGCCACAGGCTATGGCTACACCTTC. Translating it yields CASSSLTGWATGYGYTF.

In its sample, this clonotype was seen many times. V and J are TRBV20-1 and TRBJ2-1, with 13 bases that match TRBD2. Germline values: CDR1 DFQATT, CDR2 SNEGSKA (reference sequence). Trimming took 6 bases from V and 3 from J; bases not matched to a gene: 5. CDR3 length: 15 amino acids. The CDR3 DNA reads as TGCAGTGCCCCCGGGACTAGCGGGAACTACAATGAGCAGTTCTTC. This gives the protein CSAPGTSGNYNEQFF.

There are a few counts of this clonotype. The J gene is TRBJ2-5, the V gene TRBV10-3; 8 bases match TRBD1. The CDR3 loop spans 14 amino acids. CDR1 is ENHRY and CDR2 is SYGVKD in the germline V gene. Losses at the gene ends were 4 bases for V and 5 bases for J; bases not matched to a gene: 6. The CDR3 DNA reads as TGTGCCATCAGTGCAGGACAGGGTTCGGAGACCCAGTACTTC. This codes for CAISAGQGSETQYF.

The table lists this clonotype with many counts. The chain carries TRBV21-1 and TRBJ2-5. TRBV21-1 constitutes a pseudogene. The CDR3 runs to 13 residues. The CDR3 reads CASNRGVQETQYF. CDR3 bases: TGTGCCAGCAACCGAGGTGTCCAAGAGACCCAGTACTTC.